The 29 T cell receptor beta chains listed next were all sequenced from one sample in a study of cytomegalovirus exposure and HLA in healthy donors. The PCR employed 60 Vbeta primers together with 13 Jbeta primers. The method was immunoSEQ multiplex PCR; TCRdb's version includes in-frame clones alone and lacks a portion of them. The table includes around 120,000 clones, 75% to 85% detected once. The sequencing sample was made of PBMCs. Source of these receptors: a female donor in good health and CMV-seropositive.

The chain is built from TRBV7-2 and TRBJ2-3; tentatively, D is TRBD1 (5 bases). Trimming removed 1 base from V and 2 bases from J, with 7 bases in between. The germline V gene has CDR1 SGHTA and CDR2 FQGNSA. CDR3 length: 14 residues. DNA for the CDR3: TGTGCCAGCAGCTTAGGACAGACCACAGATACGCAGTATTTT. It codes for CASSLGQTTDTQYF. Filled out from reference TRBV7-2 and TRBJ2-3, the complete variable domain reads GAGVSQSPSNKVTEKGKDVELRCDPISGHTALYWYRQSLGQGLEFLIYFQGNSAPDKSGLPSDRFSAERTGGSVSTLTIQRTQQEDSAVYLCASSLGQTTDTQYFGPGTRLTVL.

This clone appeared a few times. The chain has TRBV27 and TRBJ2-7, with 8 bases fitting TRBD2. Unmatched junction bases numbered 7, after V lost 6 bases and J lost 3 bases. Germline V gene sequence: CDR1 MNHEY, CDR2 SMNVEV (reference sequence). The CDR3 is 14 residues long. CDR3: CASRMRSGGYEQYF. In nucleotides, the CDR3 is TGTGCCAGCAGGATGCGAAGCGGGGGCTACGAGCAGTACTTC.

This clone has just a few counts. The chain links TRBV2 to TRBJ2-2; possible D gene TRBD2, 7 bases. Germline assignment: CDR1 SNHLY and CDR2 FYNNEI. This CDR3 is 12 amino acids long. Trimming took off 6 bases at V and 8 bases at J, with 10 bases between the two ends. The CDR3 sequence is CASRGGGGELFF. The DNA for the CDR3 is TGTGCCAGCAGGGGAGGGGGTGGGGAGCTGTTTTTT.

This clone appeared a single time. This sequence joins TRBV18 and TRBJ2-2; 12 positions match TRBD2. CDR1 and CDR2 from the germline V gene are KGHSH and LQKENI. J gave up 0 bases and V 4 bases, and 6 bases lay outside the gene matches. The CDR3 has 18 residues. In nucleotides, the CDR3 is TGTGCCAGCTCACGGGGAGGACTAGCGGGGACGAACACCGGGGAGCTGTTTTTT. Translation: CASSRGGLAGTNTGELFF.

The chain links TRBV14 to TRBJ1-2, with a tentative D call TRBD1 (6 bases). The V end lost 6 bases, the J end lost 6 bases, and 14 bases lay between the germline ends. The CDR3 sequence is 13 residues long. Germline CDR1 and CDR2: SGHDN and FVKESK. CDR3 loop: CASRPTGKDGYTF. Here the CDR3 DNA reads TGTGCCAGCAGACCTACAGGGAAGGATGGCTACACCTTC.

The CDR3 DNA sequence: TGTGCCAGCAGTTATTTACCGGGACAGGGGGGTTGGAACACTGAAGCTTTCTTT. This sequence encodes CASSYLPGQGGWNTEAFF. The chain is built from TRBV5-5 and TRBJ1-1; TRBD1 aligns across 11 bases. Germline assignment: CDR1 SGHKS and CDR2 YYEKEE (reference sequence). The J segment lost 1 base and the V segment lost 5 bases, leaving 13 bases of the junction unmatched. The CDR3 contains 18 residues.

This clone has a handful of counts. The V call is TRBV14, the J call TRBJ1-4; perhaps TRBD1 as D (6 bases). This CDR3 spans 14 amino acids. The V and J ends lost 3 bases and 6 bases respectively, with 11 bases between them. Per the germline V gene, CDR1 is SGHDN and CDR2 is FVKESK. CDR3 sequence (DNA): TGTGCCAGCAGCCAGAATGCAGGGGATGAAAAACTGTTTTTT. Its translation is CASSQNAGDEKLFF.

The CDR3 DNA reads as TGCGCCAGCAGCGGCAGGGGGCTAGGGAACTATGGCTACACCTTC. Residues: CASSGRGLGNYGYTF. The rearrangement joins TRBV5-1 to TRBJ1-2; TRBD1 matches 8 bases. CDR3 length equals 15 residues. Trimming took 4 bases from V and 2 from J; bases not matched to a gene: 7. Germline CDR1 and CDR2: SGHRS and YFSETQ.

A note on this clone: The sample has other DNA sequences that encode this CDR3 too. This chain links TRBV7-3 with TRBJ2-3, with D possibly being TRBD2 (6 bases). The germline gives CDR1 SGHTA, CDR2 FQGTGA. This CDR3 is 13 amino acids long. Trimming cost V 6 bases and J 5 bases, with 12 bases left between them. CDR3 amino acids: CASRSTAGDTQYF. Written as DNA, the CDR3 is TGTGCCAGCAGGTCGACAGCGGGAGATACGCAGTATTTT. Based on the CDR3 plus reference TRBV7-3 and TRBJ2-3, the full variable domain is GAGVSQTPSNKVTEKGKYVELRCDPISGHTALYWYRQSLGQGPEFLIYFQGTGAADDSGLPNDRFFAVRPEGSVSTLKIQRTERGDSAVYLCASRSTAGDTQYFGPGTRLTVL.

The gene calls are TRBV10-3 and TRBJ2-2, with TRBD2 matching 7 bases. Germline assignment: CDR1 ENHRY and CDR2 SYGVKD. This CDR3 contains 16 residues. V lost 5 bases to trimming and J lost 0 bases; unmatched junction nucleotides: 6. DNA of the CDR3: TGTGCCATCAGTTCGGGGGGTCACGCGAACACCGGGGAGCTGTTTTTT. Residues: CAISSGGHANTGELFF.

In DNA, the CDR3 is TGCGCCAGCAGCTCTCAGGGCAACTTGGGAGAAAAACTGTTTTTT. It translates to CASSSQGNLGEKLFF. This chain joins TRBV5-1 and TRBJ1-4; TRBD1 might be the D (5 bases). With 3 bases removed from V and 8 bases from J, the gap between germline ends came to 17 bases. The germline gives CDR1 SGHRS, CDR2 YFSETQ. The CDR3 has 15 residues.

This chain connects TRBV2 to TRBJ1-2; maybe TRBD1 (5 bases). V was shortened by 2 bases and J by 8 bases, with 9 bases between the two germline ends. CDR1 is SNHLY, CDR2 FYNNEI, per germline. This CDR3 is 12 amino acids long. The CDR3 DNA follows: TGTGCCAGCAGTGAACAGGGATCCGGCTACACCTTC. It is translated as CASSEQGSGYTF.

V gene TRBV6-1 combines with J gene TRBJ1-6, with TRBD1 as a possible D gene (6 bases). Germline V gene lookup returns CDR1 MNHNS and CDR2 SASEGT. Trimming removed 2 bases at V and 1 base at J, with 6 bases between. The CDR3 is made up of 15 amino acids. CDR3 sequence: CASSEQGSYNSPLHF. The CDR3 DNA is TGTGCCAGCAGTGAACAGGGGTCCTATAATTCACCCCTCCACTTT.

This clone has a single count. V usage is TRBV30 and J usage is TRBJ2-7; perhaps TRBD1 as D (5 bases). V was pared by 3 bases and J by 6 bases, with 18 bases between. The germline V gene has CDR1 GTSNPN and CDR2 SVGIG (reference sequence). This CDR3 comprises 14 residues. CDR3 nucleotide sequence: TGTGCCTGGAGCATAGGGGCAGGCGTATTCGAGCAGTACTTC. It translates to CAWSIGAGVFEQYF.

For the CDR3, the DNA is TGCGCCAGCAGCGCGCGTTGGGCAGGGGGGTCAGGAGGTACAGATACGCAGTATTTT. Translated, it gives CASSARWAGGSGGTDTQYF. The V gene is TRBV5-1, the J gene TRBJ2-3, with D perhaps TRBD1 (7 bases). The V end lost 4 bases, the J end lost 3 bases, and 27 bases lay between the germline ends. Germline V gene lookup returns CDR1 SGHRS and CDR2 YFSETQ. The CDR3 extends over 19 amino acids.

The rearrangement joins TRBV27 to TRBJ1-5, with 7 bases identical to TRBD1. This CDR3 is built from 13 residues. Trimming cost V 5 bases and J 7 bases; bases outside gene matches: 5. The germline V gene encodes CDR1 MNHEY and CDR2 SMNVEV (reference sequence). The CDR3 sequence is CASSLSGGQPQHF. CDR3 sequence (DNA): TGTGCCAGCAGTCTTTCAGGGGGACAGCCCCAGCATTTT.

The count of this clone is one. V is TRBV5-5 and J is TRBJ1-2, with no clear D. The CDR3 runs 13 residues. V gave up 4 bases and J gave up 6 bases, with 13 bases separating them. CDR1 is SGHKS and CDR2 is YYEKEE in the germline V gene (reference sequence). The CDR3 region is CASSPGPQDGYTF. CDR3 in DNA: TGTGCCAGCAGCCCCGGCCCCCAGGATGGCTACACCTTC.

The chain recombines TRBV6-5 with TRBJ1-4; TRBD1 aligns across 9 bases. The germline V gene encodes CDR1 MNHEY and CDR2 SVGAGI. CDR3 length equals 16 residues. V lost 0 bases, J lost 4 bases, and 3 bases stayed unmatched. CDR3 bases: TGTGCCAGCAGTTACTCCGCGACAGGGGGTAATGAAAAACTGTTTTTT. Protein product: CASSYSATGGNEKLFF.

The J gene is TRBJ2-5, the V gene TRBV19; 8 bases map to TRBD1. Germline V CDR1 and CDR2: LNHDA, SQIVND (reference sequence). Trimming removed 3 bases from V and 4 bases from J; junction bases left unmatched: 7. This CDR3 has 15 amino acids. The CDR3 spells CASSMYQDRGETQYF. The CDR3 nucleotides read TGTGCCAGTAGTATGTACCAAGACAGGGGAGAGACCCAGTACTTC.

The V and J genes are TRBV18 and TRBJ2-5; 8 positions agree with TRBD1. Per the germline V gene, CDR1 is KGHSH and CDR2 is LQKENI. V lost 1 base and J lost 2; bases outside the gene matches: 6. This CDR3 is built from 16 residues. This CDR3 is CASSPLSRTGQETQYF. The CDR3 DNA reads TGTGCCAGCTCACCACTCAGTAGGACAGGGCAAGAGACCCAGTACTTC.

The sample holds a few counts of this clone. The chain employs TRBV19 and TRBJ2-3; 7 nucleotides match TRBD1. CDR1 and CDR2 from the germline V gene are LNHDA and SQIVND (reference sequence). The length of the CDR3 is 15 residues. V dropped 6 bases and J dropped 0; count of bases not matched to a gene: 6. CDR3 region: CASSSGQTSTDTQYF. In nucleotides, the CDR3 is TGTGCCAGTAGCTCGGGACAGACTAGCACAGATACGCAGTATTTT.

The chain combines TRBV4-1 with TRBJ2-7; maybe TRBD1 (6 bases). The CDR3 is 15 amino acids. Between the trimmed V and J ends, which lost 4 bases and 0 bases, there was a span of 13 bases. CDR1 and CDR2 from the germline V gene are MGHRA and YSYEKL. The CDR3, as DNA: TGCGCCAGCAGCCTGCTTACGGACAGCTCCTACGAGCAGTACTTC. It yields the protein CASSLLTDSSYEQYF.

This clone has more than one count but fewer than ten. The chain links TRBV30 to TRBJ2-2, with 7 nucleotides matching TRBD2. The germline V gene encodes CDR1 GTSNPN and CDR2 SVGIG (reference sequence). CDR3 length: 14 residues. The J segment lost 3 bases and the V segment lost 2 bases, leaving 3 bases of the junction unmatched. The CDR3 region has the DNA TGTGCCTGGAGTAGCGGGGCTGACACCGGGGAGCTGTTTTTT. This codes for CAWSSGADTGELFF. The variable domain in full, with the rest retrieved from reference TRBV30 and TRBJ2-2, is SQTIHQWPATLVQPVGSPLSLECTVEGTSNPNLYWYRQAAGRGLQLLFYSVGIGQISSEVPQNLSASRPQDRQFILSSKKLLLSDSGFYLCAWSSGADTGELFFGEGSRLTVL.

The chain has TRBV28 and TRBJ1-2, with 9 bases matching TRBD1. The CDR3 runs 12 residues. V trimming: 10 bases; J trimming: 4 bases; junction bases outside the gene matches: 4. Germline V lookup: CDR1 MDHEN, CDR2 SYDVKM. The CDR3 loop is CATTGQGYGYTF. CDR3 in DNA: TGTGCCACCACGGGACAGGGCTATGGCTACACCTTC.

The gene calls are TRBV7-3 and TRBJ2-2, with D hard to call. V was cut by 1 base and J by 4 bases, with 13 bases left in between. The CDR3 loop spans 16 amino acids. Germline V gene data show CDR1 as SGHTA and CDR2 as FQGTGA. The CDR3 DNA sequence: TGTGCCAGCAGCTTAAACTCCCGAGGAGCCACCGGGGAGCTGTTTTTT. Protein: CASSLNSRGATGELFF.

CDR3 in amino acids: CASSPLSGGADTQYF. CDR3 sequence (DNA): TGTGCCAGCAGTCCCCTTAGCGGGGGGGCAGATACGCAGTATTTT. The rearrangement links TRBV6-5 to TRBJ2-3; TRBD2 agrees at 11 bases. CDR1 is MNHEY and CDR2 is SVGAGI in the germline V gene. This CDR3 spans 15 amino acids. Trimming cost V 5 bases and J 4 bases; bases outside gene matches: 5.

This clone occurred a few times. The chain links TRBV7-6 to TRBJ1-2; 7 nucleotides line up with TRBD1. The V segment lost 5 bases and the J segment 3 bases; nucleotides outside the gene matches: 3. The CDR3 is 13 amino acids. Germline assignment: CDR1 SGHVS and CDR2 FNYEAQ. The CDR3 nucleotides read TGTGCCAGCAGCCACGACAGGGACTATGGCTACACCTTC. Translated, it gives CASSHDRDYGYTF.

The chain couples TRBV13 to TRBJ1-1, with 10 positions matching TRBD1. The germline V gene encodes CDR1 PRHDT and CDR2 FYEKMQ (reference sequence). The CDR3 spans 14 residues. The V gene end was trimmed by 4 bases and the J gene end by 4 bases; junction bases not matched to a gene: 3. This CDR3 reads CASSSDRGPTEAFF. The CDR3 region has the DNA TGTGCCAGCAGCTCCGACAGGGGGCCCACTGAAGCTTTCTTT.

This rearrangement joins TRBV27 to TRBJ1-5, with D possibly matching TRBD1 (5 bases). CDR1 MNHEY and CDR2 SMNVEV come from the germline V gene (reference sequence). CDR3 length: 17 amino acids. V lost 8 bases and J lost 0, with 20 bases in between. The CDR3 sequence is CASPTDGTPLSNQPQHF. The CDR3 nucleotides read TGTGCCAGCCCTACCGACGGGACTCCCCTTAGCAATCAGCCCCAGCATTTT.